This T cell receptor beta chain was sequenced during a study of shared clonotypes between healthy human individuals. This CDR3 is built from 12 residues. The germline V gene encodes CDR1 SQVTM and CDR2 ANQGSEA. Trimming stripped 4 bases from V and 12 bases from J, with 16 bases between. This clone showed up many times. The table came from immunoSEQ multiplex PCR; TCRdb's copy has only in-frame clones and leaves some out. The table shows about 99,000 clones, with over 40% occurring only once. The rearrangement uses TRBV29-1 and TRBJ2-1, with D possibly TRBD1 on 5 matching bases. Input material: PBMCs. This receptor was obtained from a woman aged 40 to 50 in good health. Some clones in this sample may be carry-over from other donors' samples. The CDR3 sequence is CSVGFGAQGQFF. As DNA, the CDR3 is TGCAGCGTTGGGTTTGGAGCCCAGGGGCAGTTCTTC.